A few counts support the clone carrying this T cell receptor (beta chain). Sequencing was performed with immunoSEQ multiplex PCR; in TCRdb, only in-frame clones are kept and a portion is missing. The sample contains about 200,000 clones, roughly 85% of which appear only once. The sample belongs to a study of blood T cell repertoires in COVID-19. Study-level background: T cells, B-cell-depleted T cells, or PBMCs supplied cDNA or gDNA.

Trimming took off 0 bases at V and 0 bases at J, with 14 bases between the two ends. Germline V gives CDR1 SGHRS, CDR2 YFSETQ. There are 17 residues in the CDR3. The origin of this receptor is a woman of 80 years or more with acute or convalescent COVID-19. Sequencing was carried out using peripheral blood. The chain joins TRBV5-1 to TRBJ2-3; weak D call: TRBD1 (5 bases). CDR3 sequence reads: CASSLARTGHSTDTQYF. The DNA of the CDR3 is TGCGCCAGCAGCTTGGCCCGAACAGGCCATAGCACAGATACGCAGTATTTT.